This entry lists 23 T cell receptor beta chains sequenced from one sample in a study of cytomegalovirus exposure and HLA in healthy donors. It was with 60 Vbeta and 13 Jbeta primers that the PCR ran. Assay: immunoSEQ multiplex PCR; the TCRdb copy retains only in-frame clones and omits some. The sample holds about 160,000 clones; 65% to 90% are singletons and the top ten take over 8.5%. The specimen was PBMCs. These TCRs come from a man aged 50 or older in good health and CMV-seropositive.

V gene TRBV28 combines with J gene TRBJ2-5, with 8 bases lining up with TRBD1. The CDR3 spans 18 residues. The J segment lost 2 bases and the V segment lost 4 bases, leaving 15 bases of the junction unmatched. CDR1 and CDR2 (germline): MDHEN, SYDVKM. The CDR3 loop reads CASSSIYGQGGVQETQYF. The CDR3 DNA is TGTGCCAGCAGTTCAATTTATGGACAGGGAGGAGTACAAGAGACCCAGTACTTC.

This clone was seen a few times. The J gene is TRBJ2-3, the V gene TRBV30; 7 bases are a match to TRBD2. With V trimmed by 2 bases and J by 1 base, 3 bases remained unmatched. Per the germline V gene, CDR1 is GTSNPN and CDR2 is SVGIG (reference sequence). The CDR3 loop spans 14 amino acids. This CDR3 is CAWSQAGRTDTQYF. The CDR3 bases are TGTGCCTGGAGTCAAGCGGGGCGCACAGATACGCAGTATTTT.

The chain employs TRBV19 and TRBJ1-3; TRBD1 matches at 7 bases. Germline lookup yields CDR1 LNHDA and CDR2 SQIVND (reference sequence). This CDR3 region has 16 residues. The junction had 5 bases not matched to a gene; V was cut back by 3 bases and J by 0 bases. CDR3 loop: CASSMGQLASGNTIYF. CDR3 in DNA: TGTGCCAGTAGTATGGGACAGCTGGCCTCTGGAAACACCATATATTTT.

There are a few counts of this clone. V and J are TRBV6-6 and TRBJ2-7; 9 bases align to TRBD2. From germline, CDR1 is MNHNY and CDR2 SVGAGI (reference sequence). The CDR3 spans 14 residues. J lost 5 bases, V lost 0 bases, and 2 bases had no gene match. The CDR3 DNA reads as TGTGCCAGCAGTTACTCAGCGGGAGGCGACGAGCAGTACTTC. Encoded protein: CASSYSAGGDEQYF.

This clone was detected only once. V gene TRBV9 combines with J gene TRBJ2-1; 7 positions agree with TRBD2. This CDR3 comprises 14 residues. Germline trimming cut 2 bases from V and 6 bases from J; bases unmatched to any gene: 5. From germline, CDR1 is SGDLS and CDR2 YYNGEE. In DNA form, the CDR3 reads TGTGCCAGCAGCGTGGGCGGGGGAGTCAATGAGCAGTTCTTC. Translation: CASSVGGGVNEQFF.

This chain links TRBV19 with TRBJ2-5; 7 bases agree with TRBD1. The CDR3 loop spans 15 amino acids. V lost 2 bases, J lost 4 bases, and 7 bases stayed unmatched. Looked up from germline, CDR1 is LNHDA and CDR2 is SQIVND (reference sequence). As DNA, the CDR3 is TGTGCCAGTAGTATAAAGACAGGGTCGGGAGAGACCCAGTACTTC. This gives the protein CASSIKTGSGETQYF.

This chain joins TRBV15 and TRBJ1-1, with 8 bases identical to TRBD1. The CDR3 sequence is 15 residues long. The V segment lost 0 bases and the J segment 1 base; nucleotides outside the gene matches: 1. Germline lookup yields CDR1 LNHNV and CDR2 YYDKDF (reference sequence). The CDR3 sequence: CATSRETGGNTEAFF. In nucleotides, the CDR3 is TGTGCCACCAGCAGAGAAACAGGGGGGAACACTGAAGCTTTCTTT.

The sample holds a few counts of this clone. The chain links TRBV6-5 to TRBJ2-2; a possible D gene is TRBD2 (6 bases). The CDR3 runs 13 residues. With 2 bases removed from V and 6 bases from J, the gap between germline ends came to 7 bases. Germline CDR1 and CDR2: MNHEY and SVGAGI. Written as DNA, the CDR3 is TGTGCCAGCAGTTACAGGGAGGCCGGGGAGCTGTTTTTT. Translating gives CASSYREAGELFF.

The J gene is TRBJ2-7, the V gene TRBV5-1, with 13 positions matching TRBD2. This CDR3 comprises 16 residues. The J segment lost 1 base and the V segment lost 3 bases, leaving 4 bases of the junction unmatched. CDR1 and CDR2 (germline): SGHRS, YFSETQ. CDR3 bases: TGCGCCAGCAGCTGGACTAGCGGGAGAAGTTCCTACGAGCAGTACTTC. Translating it yields CASSWTSGRSSYEQYF. Full variable domain (outside the CDR3, taken from reference TRBV5-1 and TRBJ2-7): KAGVTQTPRYLIKTRGQQVTLSCSPISGHRSVSWYQQTPGQGLQFLFEYFSETQRNKGNFPGRFSGRQFSNSRSEMNVSTLELGDSALYLCASSWTSGRSSYEQYFGPGTRLTVT.

V usage is TRBV2 and J usage is TRBJ2-7, with TRBD1 identical over 8 bases. The V gene end was trimmed by 4 bases and the J gene end by 3 bases; junction bases not matched to a gene: 2. Germline values: CDR1 SNHLY, CDR2 FYNNEI. The CDR3 is 13 residues long. The CDR3 reads CASSAGTGYEQYF. CDR3 bases: TGTGCCAGCAGTGCCGGGACAGGCTACGAGCAGTACTTC.

The chain combines TRBV4-1 with TRBJ1-5; 7 bases match TRBD1. The germline CDR1 and CDR2 sequences are MGHRA and YSYEKL. Trimming removed 1 base from V and 6 bases from J; junction bases left unmatched: 6. The CDR3 consists of 15 residues. For the CDR3, the DNA is TGCGCCAGCAGCCAAGGAGACAGGGACCGTCAGCCCCAGCATTTT. Amino acids: CASSQGDRDRQPQHF.

V is TRBV5-1 and J is TRBJ1-4; 7 bases line up with TRBD1. Germline CDR1 is SGHRS and CDR2 is YFSETQ. V shed 4 bases, J shed 8 bases, and the junction held 8 bases outside the gene matches. The CDR3 has 14 amino acids. The CDR3 loop reads CASSPDRVWEKLFF. In DNA form, the CDR3 reads TGCGCCAGCAGCCCCGACAGGGTATGGGAAAAACTGTTTTTT. Using reference TRBV5-1 and TRBJ1-4 for the parts outside the CDR3, the full variable domain is KAGVTQTPRYLIKTRGQQVTLSCSPISGHRSVSWYQQTPGQGLQFLFEYFSETQRNKGNFPGRFSGRQFSNSRSEMNVSTLELGDSALYLCASSPDRVWEKLFFGSGTQLSVL.

Of note for this clone: Within the sample, other DNA sequences also encode this same CDR3. This chain joins TRBV29-1 and TRBJ2-1; 10 bases are shared with TRBD1. The germline V gene has CDR1 SQVTM and CDR2 ANQGSEA. Losses at the gene ends were 4 bases for V and 4 bases for J; bases not matched to a gene: 4. The CDR3 has 14 residues. The CDR3 protein is CSVGRDRGYNEQFF. CDR3 sequence (DNA): TGCAGCGTTGGCCGGGACAGGGGTTACAATGAGCAGTTCTTC.

CDR3 sequence reads: CASSLTGNPYEQYF. The CDR3 DNA follows: TGTGCCAGCAGCTTGACAGGAAATCCCTACGAGCAGTACTTC. This chain connects TRBV7-2 to TRBJ2-5; maybe TRBD1 (6 bases). The DNA end is a closer match to TRBJ2-7, so the J assignment may be wrong. This CDR3 has 14 amino acids. The germline gives CDR1 SGHTA, CDR2 FQGNSA.

This sequence joins TRBV9 and TRBJ1-5; D possibly corresponds to TRBD1 (5 bases). The germline V and J ends were trimmed by 0 bases and 6 bases, with 16 bases remaining between them. The CDR3 runs to 16 residues. Germline CDR1 is SGDLS and CDR2 is YYNGEE. The CDR3 DNA follows: TGTGCCAGCAGCGTAGGTCAGGGTCGGGAGGGTCAGCCCCAGCATTTT. It encodes CASSVGQGREGQPQHF.

The rearrangement links TRBV7-9 to TRBJ2-3; D may be TRBD2 (6 bases). Trimming shortened V by 4 bases and J by 0 bases, and 17 bases separated the two germline ends. Germline lookup yields CDR1 SEHNR and CDR2 FQNEAQ (reference sequence). The CDR3 is made up of 17 amino acids. CDR3 in DNA: TGTGCCAGCAGCTCGACTAGGCGGTACTCTAGCACAGATACGCAGTATTTT. Its translation is CASSSTRRYSSTDTQYF.

In this sample, this clone turned up once. The J gene is TRBJ1-3, the V gene TRBV16; D gene unclear. The germline V and J ends were trimmed by 6 bases and 2 bases, with 17 bases remaining between them. This CDR3 is 16 amino acids long. Germline assignment: CDR1 KGHSY and CDR2 FQNENV. The CDR3 spells CASSHSRVAPGNTIYF. The CDR3 nucleotides read TGTGCCAGCAGTCACTCGAGGGTCGCCCCTGGAAACACCATATATTTT.

The chain recombines TRBV28 with TRBJ1-2; 8 bases agree with TRBD1. Germline V gene lookup returns CDR1 MDHEN and CDR2 SYDVKM. Trimming at V came to 5 bases and at J to 3 bases, leaving 11 bases not matched to a gene. This CDR3 is 16 amino acids long. Here the CDR3 reads CASSPSGQGLDYGYTF. CDR3 bases: TGTGCCAGCAGTCCTTCTGGACAGGGACTTGACTATGGCTACACCTTC.

This chain joins TRBV14 and TRBJ2-7; D unclear. Germline CDR1 SGHDN, CDR2 FVKESK. The V end was cut by 0 bases, the J end by 2 bases, with 11 bases between. The CDR3 extends over 15 amino acids. The CDR3 is CASSQDLTLPYEQYF. DNA of the CDR3: TGTGCCAGCAGCCAAGATTTGACTTTGCCCTACGAGCAGTACTTC.

The chain combines TRBV6-1 with TRBJ2-5; a possible D gene is TRBD1 (5 bases). The CDR3 is 13 amino acids. Per germline, CDR1 MNHNS and CDR2 SASEGT. The ends were cut back, 7 bases at V and 4 bases at J, with 13 bases in the middle. The CDR3 reads CASNSGSRETQYF. The CDR3 DNA is TGTGCCAGCAACTCAGGGTCGAGAGAGACCCAGTACTTC.

The rearrangement links TRBV19 to TRBJ1-1, with no clear D. V shed 4 bases and J shed 3 bases, with 15 bases lying between them. The germline V gene encodes CDR1 LNHDA and CDR2 SQIVND (reference sequence). The CDR3 covers 15 residues. The CDR3 reads CASSSLTEPYTEAFF. The CDR3 DNA follows: TGTGCCAGTAGTAGTCTTACAGAACCCTACACTGAAGCTTTCTTT.

The chain employs TRBV5-1 and TRBJ2-7; D may be TRBD1 (6 bases). There are 13 residues in the CDR3. Germline loops: CDR1 SGHRS, CDR2 YFSETQ. V was pared by 3 bases and J by 5 bases, with 12 bases between. The CDR3 bases are TGCGCCAGCAGCTGGGGGCTACGGGACGAGCAGTACTTC. The encoded protein is CASSWGLRDEQYF.

The chain employs TRBV2 and TRBJ2-7, with TRBD2 matching over 14 bases. Germline-derived CDR1 and CDR2 are SNHLY and FYNNEI. Losses at the gene ends were 6 bases for V and 4 bases for J; bases not matched to a gene: 11. The CDR3 length is 17 residues. The CDR3 bases are TGTGCCAGCAGCTGGACTAGCGGGAGGCCCGGGGAATACGAGCAGTACTTC. Translation: CASSWTSGRPGEYEQYF.